This T cell receptor beta chain was retrieved from a study of graft-versus-host responses after intestinal transplantation. In the study overall: In this cohort, recipients had multivisceral, liver-intestinal, or isolated intestinal transplants. Every one of the recipients received anti-thymocyte globulin induction and afterwards took tacrolimus and steroids for approximately 3 years.

Measured with immunoSEQ multiplex PCR; TCRdb has only the in-frame clones, and not every one. The top ten hold approximately 1.7% of the sample, which has about 21,000 clones, around 41% seen once. The CDR3 has 13 residues. Trimming shortened V by 3 bases and J by 3 bases, and 9 bases separated the two germline ends. Looked up from germline, CDR1 is SEHNR and CDR2 is FQNEAQ (reference sequence). This clone was detected only a few times. The authors seeded roughly 200,000 CFSE-labeled responder cells together with roughly 200,000 irradiated stimulator cells tagged with violet dye. The reaction was completed, and proliferating CFSE-low CD3+CD4+ and CD3+CD8+ responders were then sorted.

The sequence derives from a human patient who received an intestinal transplant. The V and J genes are TRBV7-9 and TRBJ2-7, with a weak D call TRBD1 (6 bases). The input for sequencing was alloreactive CD8+ T cells from a mixed lymphocyte reaction culture, taken before intestinal transplant. As for subset: CFSE-low proliferating T cells sorted from roughly 6-day pre-transplant mixed lymphocyte reaction (GvH or HvG direction). This CDR3 is CASSLDSFYEQYF. The CDR3 DNA reads TGTGCCAGCAGCTTGGACAGTTTCTACGAGCAGTACTTC.